This T cell receptor (beta chain) is drawn from a study of CD8 T cells in ankylosing spondylitis. TCRdb itself ran the 5' RACE reads through MiXCR, one entry per CDR3 protein. Of about 330,000 distinct CDR3 sequences listed, around 8% were seen once; the top ten hold about 14%. Points on this clonotype: Its antigen remains unidentified.

This CDR3 has 16 residues. Trimming stripped 3 bases from V and 6 bases from J, with 20 bases between. The germline CDR1 and CDR2 sequences are KGHDR and SFDVKD. Study results and caveats: A TCR beta motif of eight highly homologous variants appeared characteristic of ankylosing spondylitis blood.

V usage is TRBV24-1 and J usage is TRBJ2-7; perhaps TRBD1 as D (6 bases). The sequence was collected from a male donor with ankylosing spondylitis. The sequencing input was blood, either unsorted or a sorted T cell fraction (not recorded which). CDR3: CATSDRRTAKTGEQYF. The CDR3 nucleotides read TGTGCCACCAGTGATCGGAGGACAGCAAAGACGGGCGAGCAGTACTTC.